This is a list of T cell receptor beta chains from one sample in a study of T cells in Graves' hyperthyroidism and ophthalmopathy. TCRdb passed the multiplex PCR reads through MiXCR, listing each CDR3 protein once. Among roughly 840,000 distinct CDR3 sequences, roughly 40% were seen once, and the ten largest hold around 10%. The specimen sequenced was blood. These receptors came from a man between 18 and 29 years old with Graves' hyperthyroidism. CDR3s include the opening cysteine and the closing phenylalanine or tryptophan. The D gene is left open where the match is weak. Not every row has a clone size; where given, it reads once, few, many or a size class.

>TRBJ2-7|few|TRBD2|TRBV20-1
TGCAGTGCTAGAGACCCCGGGGGGAGGGAAACTTACGAGCAGTACTTC
CSARDPGGRETYEQYF
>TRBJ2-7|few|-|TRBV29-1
TGCAGCGCAACCTCGACTACAAGAACCTACGAGCAGTACTTC
CSATSTTRTYEQYF
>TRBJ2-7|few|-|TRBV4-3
TGCGCCAGCGCGGCGGCGGAAGGCACCTACGAGCAGTACTTC
CASAAAEGTYEQYF
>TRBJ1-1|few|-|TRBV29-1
TGCAGCGTTATCGACAGGACAAAGAACACTGAAGCTTTCTTT
CSVIDRTKNTEAFF
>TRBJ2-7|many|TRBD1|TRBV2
TGTGCCAGCAGTGAAGGGCCAGGGGGCTTTGGCGAGCAGTACTTC
CASSEGPGGFGEQYF
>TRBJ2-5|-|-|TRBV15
TGTGCCACCAGCAGCGGGGAGGCCCAGTACTTC
CATSSGEAQYF
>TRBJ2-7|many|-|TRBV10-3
TGTGCCATCAGTGACGAGAACTACGAGCAGTACTTC
CAISDENYEQYF
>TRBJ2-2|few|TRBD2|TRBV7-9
TGTGCCAGCAGTTACGCCCCGGGGAGGGGTAGGACCGGGGAGCTGTTTTTT
CASSYAPGRGRTGELFF
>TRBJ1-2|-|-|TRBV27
TGTGCCAGCAAGGCTAGCGGCTATGGCTACACCTTC
CASKASGYGYTF
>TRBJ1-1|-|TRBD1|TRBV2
TGTGCCAGCAGTATCGCTGGACAGGGAGGAACTGAAGCTTTCTTT
CASSIAGQGGTEAFF
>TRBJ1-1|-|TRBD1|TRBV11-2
TGTGCCAGCAGCCCCGACAGGGGTCCAGGTGAAGCTTTCTTT
CASSPDRGPGEAFF